This TCR beta chain is from a study of blood T cell repertoires in COVID-19. Whole-study context: In each case, the material was cDNA or gDNA derived from T cells, B-cell-depleted T cells, or PBMCs.

Some clones are missing from TCRdb's copy, which holds only in-frame ones; the method was immunoSEQ multiplex PCR. This table has around 310,000 clones, around nine tenths appearing once. V gave up 3 bases and J gave up 1 base, with 10 bases separating them. The V gene's germline CDR1 is SGHNT and CDR2 YYREEE (reference sequence). The CDR3 totals 15 residues. Recovered participants had two consecutive negative NP/OP PCR tests, healthcare professional clearance, or symptom resolution. The specimen was PBMCs or T cells enriched from blood (not recorded which). This clonotype was obtained from a woman in her thirties who had recovered from COVID-19. The chain links TRBV5-4 to TRBJ2-2, with D perhaps TRBD1 (5 bases). CDR3 residues: CASSSSTGNTGELFF. In DNA, the CDR3 is TGTGCCAGCAGCTCAAGTACAGGGAACACCGGGGAGCTGTTTTTT.